What follows are 4 T cell receptor beta chains derived from one specimen sequenced in a study of T cell repertoires in aging, cancer and after chemotherapy. A mixed TRB-A/B primer pool amplified rearranged TRB by multiplex touch-down PCR. TCRdb passed the multiplex PCR reads through MiXCR, listing each CDR3 protein once. The sample records 2,500 to 3,500 distinct CDR3 sequences, around 28% being singletons. The template was genomic DNA from peripheral blood, not RNA. Sequencing was carried out using blood. The origin of the receptors is a human donor with a solid tumor.

In its sample, this clonotype was seen a few times. The chain couples TRBV18 to TRBJ1-4, with D perhaps matching TRBD1 (5 bases). The CDR3 covers 14 residues. Germline CDR1 is KGHSH and CDR2 is LQKENI. V was pared by 0 bases and J by 7 bases, with 9 bases between. This chain's CDR3 is CASSPPGRGEKLFF. The DNA of the CDR3 is TGTGCCAGCTCACCACCGGGGAGGGGTGAAAAACTGTTTTTT.

This clonotype is deemed medium-sized. The gene calls are TRBV27 and TRBJ2-5, with D perhaps TRBD1 (6 bases). Germline CDR1 and CDR2: MNHEY and SMNVEV (reference sequence). Trimming removed 6 bases from V and 1 base from J, with 9 bases in between. This CDR3 is built from 13 residues. DNA for the CDR3: TGTGCCAGCAGGTCACAGGGCCAAGAGACCCAGTACTTC. Protein sequence: CASRSQGQETQYF.

V usage is TRBV18 and J usage is TRBJ1-1; D ambiguous. The CDR3 runs to 14 residues. Trimming left V 6 bases short and J 1 base short, with 12 bases between. Germline V gene data show CDR1 as KGHSH and CDR2 as LQKENI. The CDR3 nucleotides are TGTGCCAGCTCCAGTCAGGTTGGGAACACTGAAGCTTTCTTT. Residues: CASSSQVGNTEAFF.

This clonotype has a handful of counts. V usage is TRBV20-1 and J usage is TRBJ2-5; a weak D match, TRBD2 (5 bases). Looked up from germline, CDR1 is DFQATT and CDR2 is SNEGSKA (reference sequence). The V gene lost 2 bases and the J gene lost 2 bases, with 6 bases spanning the gap. CDR3 length: 12 residues. CDR3 loop: CSARTGQETQYF. The CDR3 DNA reads as TGCAGTGCTAGAACGGGACAAGAGACCCAGTACTTC.